The 27 T cell receptor beta chains reported below all come from one sample, sequenced in a study of blood T cell repertoires in COVID-19. Clones were sequenced by immunoSEQ multiplex PCR, and TCRdb holds only the in-frame ones, with some missing. The profile shows over 85,000 clones, more than 85% of them singletons. The sample was peripheral blood. The receptors were gathered from a man aged 18 to 35 with acute or convalescent COVID-19.

The V gene is TRBV10-1, the J gene TRBJ1-3, with D possibly being TRBD1 (5 bases). V lost 6 bases and J lost 4, with 22 bases in between. This CDR3 comprises 17 residues. Germline values: CDR1 WNHNN, CDR2 SYGVQD (reference sequence). Here the CDR3 DNA reads TGCGCCAGCAGCCTTTTTCGACAGTCGGAAATGGGAAACACCATATATTTT. Encoded protein: CASSLFRQSEMGNTIYF.

The V and J genes are TRBV10-2 and TRBJ1-1; TRBD1 aligns across 8 bases. The CDR3 is made up of 16 amino acids. Germline values: CDR1 WSHSY, CDR2 SAAADI. V lost 4 bases, J lost 6 bases, and 13 bases stayed unmatched. The CDR3 is CASSGSQGGRGAEAFF. In nucleotides, the CDR3 is TGCGCCAGCAGTGGGTCACAGGGGGGAAGGGGCGCTGAAGCTTTCTTT.

The rearrangement uses TRBV30 and TRBJ2-3, with 12 nucleotides matching TRBD2. V was clipped by 2 bases and J by 3 bases; unmatched bases: 6. Germline CDR1 and CDR2: GTSNPN and SVGIG (reference sequence). The CDR3 extends over 16 amino acids. The chain's CDR3 is CAWSPPSGGETDTQYF. CDR3 nucleotides: TGTGCCTGGAGTCCCCCTAGCGGGGGGGAAACAGATACGCAGTATTTT.

The chain couples TRBV7-6 to TRBJ2-4, with TRBD2 as a possible D gene (6 bases). Trimming cost V 1 base and J 9 bases, with 19 bases left between them. CDR3 length: 16 residues. Germline loops: CDR1 SGHVS, CDR2 FNYEAQ. In DNA form, the CDR3 reads TGTGCCAGCAGCTTAGGATCCGGGAGCGGTTCGGCCATTCAGTACTTC. Protein sequence: CASSLGSGSGSAIQYF.

The CDR3 sequence is CASSTSQYQPQHF. The CDR3 region has the DNA TGTGCCAGTAGTACGTCGCAGTATCAGCCCCAGCATTTT. V is TRBV19 and J is TRBJ1-5; no clear D gene. Germline CDR1 is LNHDA and CDR2 is SQIVND (reference sequence). The CDR3 contains 13 residues. The ends were cut back, 4 bases at V and 5 bases at J, with 9 bases in the middle.

This clone was counted once. In DNA, the CDR3 is TGTGCCAGCAGCCCCGACAGGGGACGGAACACTGAAGCTTTCTTT. Translating gives CASSPDRGRNTEAFF. This chain links TRBV5-4 with TRBJ1-1, with 8 bases lining up with TRBD1. Germline V gene data show CDR1 as SGHNT and CDR2 as YYREEE (reference sequence). There are 15 residues in the CDR3. V lost 4 bases, J lost 1 base, and 6 bases stayed unmatched.

The chain carries TRBV14 and TRBJ1-6; TRBD1 might be the D (6 bases). Germline V CDR1 and CDR2: SGHDN, FVKESK. Trimming took off 2 bases at V and 9 bases at J, with 11 bases between the two ends. This CDR3 contains 14 residues. The chain's CDR3 is CASSQSQGFSPLHF. CDR3 coding DNA: TGTGCCAGCAGCCAAAGCCAGGGGTTTTCACCCCTCCACTTT.

The J gene is TRBJ1-1, the V gene TRBV15, with a possible D match to TRBD1 (6 bases). The CDR3 has 12 amino acids. CDR1 and CDR2 from the germline V gene are LNHNV and YYDKDF (reference sequence). V lost 8 bases and J lost 6, with 13 bases in between. CDR3 nucleotide sequence: TGTGCCACCGGGGGCCCACAGGCTGAAGCTTTCTTT. It codes for CATGGPQAEAFF.

Only one count was recorded for this clone. The V call is TRBV6-6, the J call TRBJ1-2, with D maybe TRBD1 (5 bases). V was cut by 7 bases and J by 0 bases, with 18 bases left in between. CDR3 length: 16 residues. Per the germline V gene, CDR1 is MNHNY and CDR2 is SVGAGI (reference sequence). The CDR3, as DNA: TGTGCCAGCACAAGCGCCATCGGGGGTTCTAACTATGGCTACACCTTC. This gives the protein CASTSAIGGSNYGYTF.

The chain couples TRBV7-9 to TRBJ2-2; 7 bases are shared with TRBD2. CDR1 and CDR2 (germline): SEHNR, FQNEAQ (reference sequence). The CDR3 spans 15 residues. Trimming cost V 5 bases and J 4 bases; bases outside gene matches: 7. In DNA form, the CDR3 reads TGTGCCAGCAGCCATGGGGGGGTCGCCACCGGGGAGCTGTTTTTT. Its protein product is CASSHGGVATGELFF.

The rearrangement links TRBV19 to TRBJ2-1, with D perhaps matching TRBD2 (5 bases). Trimming cost V 5 bases and J 10 bases, with 15 bases left between them. CDR1 is LNHDA and CDR2 is SQIVND in the germline V gene (reference sequence). The CDR3 runs 13 residues. The DNA of the CDR3 is TGTGCCAGTAGTCCCGAGCCCGGCGGGGAGCAGTTCTTC. Encoded protein: CASSPEPGGEQFF.

The rearrangement links TRBV5-1 to TRBJ1-5; 10 positions agree with TRBD1. V lost 4 bases, J lost 2 bases, and 6 bases stayed unmatched. Germline CDR1 SGHRS, CDR2 YFSETQ. CDR3 length: 16 residues. The CDR3 DNA reads as TGCGCCAGCAGCCCCACCGGGACAGGGGGCAATCAGCCCCAGCATTTT. Its protein product is CASSPTGTGGNQPQHF. Variable domain in full (rest from reference TRBV5-1 and TRBJ1-5): KAGVTQTPRYLIKTRGQQVTLSCSPISGHRSVSWYQQTPGQGLQFLFEYFSETQRNKGNFPGRFSGRQFSNSRSEMNVSTLELGDSALYLCASSPTGTGGNQPQHFGDGTRLSIL.

This rearrangement joins TRBV5-6 to TRBJ2-1, with TRBD2 matching 14 bases. Germline V CDR1 and CDR2: SGHDT, YYEEEE. After removal of 2 bases from V and 10 bases from J, the junction contained 5 bases not matched to a gene. The CDR3 sequence is 15 residues long. The chain's CDR3 is CASSLGTSGRREQFF. The CDR3 coding sequence is TGTGCCAGCAGCTTAGGGACTAGCGGGAGAAGGGAGCAGTTCTTC.

The rearrangement joins TRBV24-1 to TRBJ2-2; 8 positions match TRBD1. The J segment lost 8 bases and the V segment lost 4 bases, leaving 8 bases of the junction unmatched. CDR3 length: 15 amino acids. Germline CDR1 KGHDR, CDR2 SFDVKD. DNA of the CDR3: TGTGCCACCAGTGACCTTGGACAGGGAGGTGGGGAGCTGTTTTTT. Protein product: CATSDLGQGGGELFF.

This sequence joins TRBV7-9 and TRBJ1-1; 8 bases agree with TRBD1. Losses at the gene ends were 6 bases for V and 11 bases for J; bases not matched to a gene: 2. CDR1 and CDR2 from the germline V gene are SEHNR and FQNEAQ (reference sequence). The CDR3 sequence is 10 residues long. The CDR3 DNA reads TGTGCCAGCAGTCGGGACAGGGCTTTCTTT. Amino acids: CASSRDRAFF. The entire variable domain, with the rest obtained from reference TRBV7-9 and TRBJ1-1, is as follows: DTGVSQNPRHKITKRGQNVTFRCDPISEHNRLYWYRQTLGQGPEFLTYFQNEAQLEKSRLLSDRFSAERPKGSFSTLEIQRTEQGDSAMYLCASSRDRAFFGQGTRLTVV.

The chain is built from TRBV6-5 and TRBJ1-2, with D perhaps TRBD1 (6 bases). Germline V gene sequence: CDR1 MNHEY, CDR2 SVGAGI. The V end was cut by 8 bases, the J end by 4 bases, with 17 bases between. The CDR3 totals 14 residues. CDR3 loop: CASGQVQGGYGYTF. The CDR3 DNA reads as TGTGCCAGCGGCCAAGTACAGGGTGGCTATGGCTACACCTTC.

The chain joins TRBV7-8 to TRBJ1-2; 12 bases are shared with TRBD1. Trimming at V came to 4 bases and at J to 5 bases, leaving 2 bases not matched to a gene. This CDR3 is 14 amino acids long. Germline-derived CDR1 and CDR2 are SGHVS and FQNEAQ. The CDR3 here is CASSSGQGAYGYTF. In DNA, the CDR3 is TGTGCCAGCAGCTCGGGACAGGGGGCATATGGCTACACCTTC.

The chain joins TRBV5-6 to TRBJ1-3; D unresolved. CDR3 size: 14 residues. Trimming took 0 bases from V and 0 from J, leaving 4 bases between them. Germline assignment: CDR1 SGHDT and CDR2 YYEEEE. CDR3 sequence: CASSLAHSGNTIYF. For the CDR3, the DNA is TGTGCCAGCAGCTTGGCACACTCTGGAAACACCATATATTTT.

The V gene is TRBV7-5, the J gene TRBJ1-1; the table's D call, TRBD1, was not checked against the DNA. TRBV7-5 is noted as a pseudogene. The CDR3 runs 16 residues. This CDR3 reads CARSLAGDRWVLVAFF. The CDR3 bases are TGTGCCAGAAGCCTAGCGGGGGACAGGTGGGTGCTGGTAGCTTTCTTT.

The V and J genes are TRBV14 and TRBJ2-7, with D perhaps TRBD2 (5 bases). The CDR3 is 16 residues long. Germline V gene sequence: CDR1 SGHDN, CDR2 FVKESK. The V end lost 2 bases, the J end lost 6 bases, and 20 bases lay between the germline ends. The CDR3 reads CASSQSGPIGPAEQYF. CDR3 DNA sequence: TGTGCCAGCAGCCAAAGCGGACCAATAGGCCCCGCCGAGCAGTACTTC.

The chain carries TRBV4-1 and TRBJ1-5; no definite D call. The germline V and J ends were trimmed by 0 bases and 4 bases, with 10 bases remaining between them. The CDR3 is 15 amino acids. The germline CDR1 and CDR2 sequences are MGHRA and YSYEKL. The CDR3 loop is CASSQDTAANQPQHF. CDR3 in DNA: TGCGCCAGCAGCCAAGATACGGCAGCGAATCAGCCCCAGCATTTT.

This clone was picked up one time. DNA for the CDR3: TGCGCCAGCAGCTTGGCCGGGGGGCTGGTCACTGAAGCTTTCTTT. This encodes CASSLAGGLVTEAFF. V and J are TRBV5-1 and TRBJ1-1; TRBD1 is a possible D gene (6 bases). CDR3 length: 15 amino acids. V lost 0 bases and J lost 4, with 13 bases in between. Germline V gene sequence: CDR1 SGHRS, CDR2 YFSETQ.

This chain links TRBV6-5 with TRBJ1-5; TRBD1 agrees at 7 bases. J was trimmed by 2 bases and V by 6 bases; bases with no gene match: 7. Per the germline V gene, CDR1 is MNHEY and CDR2 is SVGAGI. The CDR3 contains 15 residues. CDR3 region: CASRDRVLGNQPQHF. The DNA of the CDR3 is TGTGCCAGCAGAGACAGGGTTTTGGGCAATCAGCCCCAGCATTTT.

The chain joins TRBV5-6 to TRBJ2-3; D ambiguous. Germline CDR1 and CDR2: SGHDT and YYEEEE. Trimming removed 4 bases from V and 2 bases from J, with 14 bases in between. The CDR3 has 15 amino acids. CDR3 in DNA: TGTGCCAGCAGCCACACTGACACGTACACAGATACGCAGTATTTT. Protein sequence: CASSHTDTYTDTQYF.

The chain has TRBV4-1 and TRBJ1-2, with D perhaps TRBD1 (6 bases). This CDR3 comprises 14 residues. The germline V and J ends were trimmed by 3 bases and 4 bases, with 12 bases remaining between them. CDR1 is MGHRA and CDR2 is YSYEKL in the germline V gene. In nucleotides, the CDR3 is TGCGCCAGCAGCCATTCACAAGGGGGCTATGGCTACACCTTC. Amino acids: CASSHSQGGYGYTF.

The V call is TRBV19, the J call TRBJ1-1, with no clear D. Per the germline V gene, CDR1 is LNHDA and CDR2 is SQIVND (reference sequence). Trimming left V 3 bases short and J 6 bases short, with 8 bases between. The CDR3 consists of 12 residues. The DNA of the CDR3 is TGTGCCAGTAGTATTTCGGGTTCTGAAGCTTTCTTT. Its translation: CASSISGSEAFF.

V is TRBV27 and J is TRBJ1-1, with D possibly TRBD1 on 6 matching bases. This CDR3 contains 15 residues. From germline, CDR1 is MNHEY and CDR2 SMNVEV (reference sequence). The V end lost 5 bases, the J end lost 1 base, and 14 bases lay between the germline ends. In DNA form, the CDR3 reads TGTGCCAGCAGTCTTCGCCCGACAGGGAACACTGAAGCTTTCTTT. This translates into CASSLRPTGNTEAFF.